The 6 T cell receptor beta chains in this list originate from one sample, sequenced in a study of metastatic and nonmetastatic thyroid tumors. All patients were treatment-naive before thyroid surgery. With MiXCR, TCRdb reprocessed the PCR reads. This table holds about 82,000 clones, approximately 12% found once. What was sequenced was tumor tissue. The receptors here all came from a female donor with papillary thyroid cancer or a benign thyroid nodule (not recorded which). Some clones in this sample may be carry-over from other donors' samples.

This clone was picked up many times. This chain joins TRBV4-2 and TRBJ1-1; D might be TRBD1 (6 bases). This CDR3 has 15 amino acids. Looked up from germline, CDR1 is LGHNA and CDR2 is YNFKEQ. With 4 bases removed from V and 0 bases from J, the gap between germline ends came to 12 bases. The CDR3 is CASSPNQGMNTEAFF. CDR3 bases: TGTGCCAGCAGCCCAAACCAGGGGATGAACACTGAAGCTTTCTTT.

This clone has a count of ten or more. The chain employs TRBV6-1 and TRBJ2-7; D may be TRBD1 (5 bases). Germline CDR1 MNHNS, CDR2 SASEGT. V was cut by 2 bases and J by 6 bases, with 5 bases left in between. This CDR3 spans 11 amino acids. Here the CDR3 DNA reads TGTGCCAGCAGTGAAAGGGGCGAGCAGTACTTC. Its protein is CASSERGEQYF.

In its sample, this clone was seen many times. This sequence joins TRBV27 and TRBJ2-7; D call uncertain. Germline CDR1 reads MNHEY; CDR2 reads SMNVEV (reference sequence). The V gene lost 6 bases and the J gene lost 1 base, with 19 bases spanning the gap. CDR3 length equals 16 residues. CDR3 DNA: TGTGCCAGCAGCGACCCCGGCAGGCATGGGTCCTACGAGCAGTACTTC. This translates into CASSDPGRHGSYEQYF.

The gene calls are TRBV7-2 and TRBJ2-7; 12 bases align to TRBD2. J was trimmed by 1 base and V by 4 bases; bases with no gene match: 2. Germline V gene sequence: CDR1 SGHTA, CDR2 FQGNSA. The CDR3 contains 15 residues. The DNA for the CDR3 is TGTGCCAGCAGCTGGACTAGCGGGACGTCCTACGAGCAGTACTTC. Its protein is CASSWTSGTSYEQYF.

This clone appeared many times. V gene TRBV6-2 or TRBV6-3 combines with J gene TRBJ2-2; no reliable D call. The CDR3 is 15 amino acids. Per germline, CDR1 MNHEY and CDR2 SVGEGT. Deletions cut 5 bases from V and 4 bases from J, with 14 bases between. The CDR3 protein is CASSNQAVGTGELFF. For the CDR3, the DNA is TGTGCCAGCAGTAATCAGGCGGTCGGCACCGGGGAGCTGTTTTTT.

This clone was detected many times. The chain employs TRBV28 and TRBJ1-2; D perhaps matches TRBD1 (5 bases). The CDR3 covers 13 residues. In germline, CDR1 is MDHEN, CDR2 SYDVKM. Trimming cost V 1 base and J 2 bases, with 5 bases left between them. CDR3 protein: CASSLSGNYGYTF. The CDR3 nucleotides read TGTGCCAGCAGTTTATCAGGGAACTATGGCTACACCTTC.